Listed below are T cell receptor beta chains from one sample, sequenced in a study of T-cell reconstitution after alpha-beta-depleted transplantation in children. TCRdb fed the PCR reads into MiXCR, producing one record per CDR3 protein. The data contain about 980,000 distinct CDR3 sequences, 25% to 35% of them singletons. The sample consisted of PBMCs, mostly from graft donor cells, taken 360 days after TCRalphabeta/CD19-depleted stem cell transplant. The receptors were gathered from a boy less than two years old who had a stem cell transplant for SCID, so the T cells may come from the graft donor. CDR3s include the opening cysteine and the closing phenylalanine or tryptophan. The order of the fields is CDR3 length, V gene, J gene, D gene, CDR3 protein. D genes are given only for firm matches.

>11|TRBV29-1|TRBJ2-1|-
CSATNYNEQFF
>15|TRBV20-1|TRBJ2-1|TRBD2
CSAGTSGGTYNEQFF
>14|TRBV5-5|TRBJ1-4|-
CASSIRDGNEKLFF
>16|TRBV5-1|TRBJ2-1|TRBD2
CASSLWDGGAWDEQFF
>18|TRBV15|TRBJ2-3|-
CATSRVRGVEGSTDTQYF
>14|TRBV10-3|TRBJ2-7|-
CAISESDFSYEQYF
>15|TRBV7-2|TRBJ2-2|TRBD2
CASSLSSGATGELFF
>16|TRBV5-1|TRBJ2-5|TRBD2
CASSHEGLAGWETQYF
>16|TRBV5-1|TRBJ1-1|-
CASSLGRVTLNTEAFF
>15|TRBV7-9|TRBJ2-1|-
CASSFPGTHLWEQFF
>16|TRBV9|TRBJ2-5|-
CASSVAGLGVQETQYF
>16|TRBV5-4|TRBJ2-1|TRBD2
CASSLKASGGYNEQFF
>15|TRBV7-7|TRBJ2-1|-
CASSPEGWAYNEQFF
>11|TRBV29-1|TRBJ2-2|-
CSVAITGELFF
>17|TRBV27|TRBJ2-2|TRBD2
CASSFYPGGPITGELFF
>15|TRBV3-1|TRBJ2-7|-
CASSQPGKASYEQYF
>15|TRBV5-1|TRBJ2-2|-
CASSLATGDTGELFF
>16|TRBV5-4|TRBJ2-2|TRBD2
CASSPTSGGPEGELFF
>14|TRBV20-1|TRBJ2-1|-
CSARDSLPTNEQFF
>16|TRBV15|TRBJ2-3|TRBD2
CATSRGTSGFTDTQYF
>12|TRBV12-3/TRBV12-4|TRBJ1-1|-
CASKHGQPEAFF
>11|TRBV24-1|TRBJ1-4|-
CATRQSEKQFF
>15|TRBV14|TRBJ2-3|-
CASSRLGQLTDTQYF
>14|TRBV19|TRBJ1-4|-
CASNWARGGEKLFF
>17|TRBV11-2|TRBJ2-6|TRBD1
CASSFRQGEAGANVLTF
>20|TRBV28|TRBJ2-1|TRBD2
CASSTTPGLAGGLSYNEQFF
>15|TRBV10-2|TRBJ1-1|-
CATYPNFIAATEAFF
>14|TRBV29-1|TRBJ2-7|TRBD1
CSVVPTGLTYEQYF
>14|TRBV5-1|TRBJ2-5|-
CASSLGQIEETQYF
>13|TRBV29-1|TRBJ2-7|TRBD1
CSVERDRDSEQYF
>16|TRBV20-1|TRBJ2-1|TRBD2
CSARSSGGPSYNEQFF
>16|TRBV6-2/TRBV6-3|TRBJ2-3|TRBD2
CASSYRRLAGADTQYF
>15|TRBV6-5|TRBJ1-5|TRBD1
CASSHRQGPPQPQHF
>15|TRBV15|TRBJ1-6|TRBD1
CATSTGQGYNSPLHF
>13|TRBV4-2|TRBJ2-1|-
CASSHRVGNEQFF
>11|TRBV2|TRBJ2-2|-
CASSDIGELFF
>17|TRBV29-1|TRBJ1-1|-
CSVEDGWGGPPNTEAFF
>14|TRBV20-1|TRBJ2-4|TRBD2
CSAMGRGFKNIQYF
>14|TRBV2|TRBJ1-2|TRBD1
CASSERDRGTIYTF
>16|TRBV6-5|TRBJ1-5|-
CATSFSGGHSNQPQHF
>17|TRBV3-1|TRBJ2-5|-
CASSRWTARGPQETQYF
>15|TRBV18|TRBJ1-1|-
CASSPRLGVDTEAFF
>15|TRBV24-1|TRBJ2-3|TRBD1
CATSGSTGVTDTQYF
>22|TRBV20-1|TRBJ2-7|TRBD1
CSARDRDNIVGTGRLGFDEQYF
>14|TRBV12-3/TRBV12-4|TRBJ1-2|-
CASSLRPGNYGYTF
>13|TRBV7-2|TRBJ1-1|-
CASSLQGYTEPFF
>14|TRBV14|TRBJ2-7|-
CASSQVGARREQYF
>14|TRBV7-9|TRBJ1-2|-
CASSSAPETGGYTF